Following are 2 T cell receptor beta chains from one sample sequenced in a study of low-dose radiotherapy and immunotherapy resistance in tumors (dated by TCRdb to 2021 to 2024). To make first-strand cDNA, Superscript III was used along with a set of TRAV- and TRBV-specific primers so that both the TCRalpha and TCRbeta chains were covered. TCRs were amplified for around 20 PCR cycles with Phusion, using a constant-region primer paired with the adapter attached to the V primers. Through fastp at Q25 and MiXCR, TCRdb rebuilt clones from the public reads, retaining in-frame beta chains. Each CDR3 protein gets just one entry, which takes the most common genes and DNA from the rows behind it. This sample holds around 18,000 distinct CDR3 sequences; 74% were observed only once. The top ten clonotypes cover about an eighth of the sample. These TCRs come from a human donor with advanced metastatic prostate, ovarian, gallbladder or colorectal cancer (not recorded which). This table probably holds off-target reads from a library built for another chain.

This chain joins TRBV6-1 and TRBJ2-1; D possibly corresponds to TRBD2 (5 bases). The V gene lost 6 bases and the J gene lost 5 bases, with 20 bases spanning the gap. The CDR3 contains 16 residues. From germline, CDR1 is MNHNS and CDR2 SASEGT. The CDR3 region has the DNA TGTGCCAGCAGCCTCAATTGGGAGTCTTGGAACAATGAGCAGTTCTTC. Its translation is CASSLNWESWNNEQFF.

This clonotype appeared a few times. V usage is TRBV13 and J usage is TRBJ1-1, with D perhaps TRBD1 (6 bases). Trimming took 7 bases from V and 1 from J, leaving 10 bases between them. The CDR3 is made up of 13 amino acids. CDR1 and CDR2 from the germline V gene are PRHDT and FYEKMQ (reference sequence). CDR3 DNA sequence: TGTGCCAGCACCAGGGACACGAACACTGAAGCTTTCTTT. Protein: CASTRDTNTEAFF.